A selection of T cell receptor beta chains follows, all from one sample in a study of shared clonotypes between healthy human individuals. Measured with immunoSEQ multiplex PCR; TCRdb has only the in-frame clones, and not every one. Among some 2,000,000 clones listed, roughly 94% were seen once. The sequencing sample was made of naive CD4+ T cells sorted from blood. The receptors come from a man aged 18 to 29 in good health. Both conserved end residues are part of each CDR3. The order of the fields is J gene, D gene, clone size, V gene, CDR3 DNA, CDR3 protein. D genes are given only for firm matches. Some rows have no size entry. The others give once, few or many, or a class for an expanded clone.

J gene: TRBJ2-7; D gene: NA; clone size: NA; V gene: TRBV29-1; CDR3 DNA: TGCAGCGTGGTAGACAGGAGCGAGCAGTACTTC; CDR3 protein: CSVVDRSEQYF
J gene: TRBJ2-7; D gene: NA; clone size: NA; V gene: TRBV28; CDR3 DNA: TGTGCCAGCAGTTTACTGAGGGCCCAGCAGTACTTC; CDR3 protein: CASSLLRAQQYF
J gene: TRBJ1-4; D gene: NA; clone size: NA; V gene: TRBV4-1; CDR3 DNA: TGCGCCAGCAGCCCAGGACAGCGAAATGAAAAACTGTTTTTT; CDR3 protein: CASSPGQRNEKLFF
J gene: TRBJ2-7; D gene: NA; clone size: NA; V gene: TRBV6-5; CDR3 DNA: TGTGCCAGCAGTTACTCGGGGCCCTCCTACGAGCAGTACTTC; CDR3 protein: CASSYSGPSYEQYF
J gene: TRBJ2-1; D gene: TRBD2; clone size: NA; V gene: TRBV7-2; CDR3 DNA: TGTGCCAGCAGCTCTAAAATCACTAGCGGGACAAGTGAGCAGTTCTTC; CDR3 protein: CASSSKITSGTSEQFF
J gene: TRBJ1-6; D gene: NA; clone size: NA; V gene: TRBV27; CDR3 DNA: TGTGCCAGCAGTATCCGGGCCGATTCACCCCTCCACTTT; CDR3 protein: CASSIRADSPLHF
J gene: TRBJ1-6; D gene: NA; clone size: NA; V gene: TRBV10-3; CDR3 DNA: TGTGCCATCTCCGGGGGGGGAAATTCACCCCTCCACTTT; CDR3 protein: CAISGGGNSPLHF
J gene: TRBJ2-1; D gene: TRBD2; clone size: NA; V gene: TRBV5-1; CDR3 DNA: TGCGCCAGCAGCGCGTCCAAGACTAGCGGGTCAAGCTCCTACAATGAGCAGTTCTTC; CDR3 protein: CASSASKTSGSSSYNEQFF
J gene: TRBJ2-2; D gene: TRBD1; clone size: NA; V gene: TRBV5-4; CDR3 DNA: TGTGCCAGCAGCCGCCCGGGGACAGATAACACCGGGGAGCTGTTTTTT; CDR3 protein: CASSRPGTDNTGELFF
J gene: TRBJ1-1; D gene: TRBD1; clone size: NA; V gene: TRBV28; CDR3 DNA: TGTGCCAGCACCACCTGGGACAGGCGGGACACTGAAGCTTTCTTT; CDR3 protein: CASTTWDRRDTEAFF
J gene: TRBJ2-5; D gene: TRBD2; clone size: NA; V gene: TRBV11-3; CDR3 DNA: TGTGCCAGCAGCCCCCGCACCACTAGCGGGGGGGCCCAAGAGACCCAGTACTTC; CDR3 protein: CASSPRTTSGGAQETQYF
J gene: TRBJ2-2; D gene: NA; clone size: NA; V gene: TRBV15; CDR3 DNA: TGTGCCACCAGCAATCCGACATGGGGTGACACCGGGGAGCTGTTTTTT; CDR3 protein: CATSNPTWGDTGELFF
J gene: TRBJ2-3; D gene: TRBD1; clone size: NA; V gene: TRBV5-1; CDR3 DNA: TGCGCCAGCAGCCCGGGACAGTCCACAGATACGCAGTATTTT; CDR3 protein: CASSPGQSTDTQYF
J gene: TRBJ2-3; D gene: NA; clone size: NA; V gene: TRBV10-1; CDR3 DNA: TGCGCCAGCAGTGAGGGCGGCACAGATACGCAGTATTTT; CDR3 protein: CASSEGGTDTQYF
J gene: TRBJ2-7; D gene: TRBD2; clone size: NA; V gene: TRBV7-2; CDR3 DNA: TGTGCCAGCAGCTTAGGACTAGCGGGGCCCTACGAGCAGTACTTC; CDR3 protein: CASSLGLAGPYEQYF
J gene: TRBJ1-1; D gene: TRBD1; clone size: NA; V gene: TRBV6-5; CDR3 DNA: TGTGCCAGCAGTTACAGGGACAGGTCCCGGGAAGCTTTCTTT; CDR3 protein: CASSYRDRSREAFF
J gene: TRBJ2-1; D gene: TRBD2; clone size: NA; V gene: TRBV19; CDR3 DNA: TGTGCCAGCCAGCCGGGACTAGCGGGAGTCTATGAGCAGTTCTTC; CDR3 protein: CASQPGLAGVYEQFF
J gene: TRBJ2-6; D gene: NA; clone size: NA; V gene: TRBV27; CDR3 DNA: TGTGCCAGCAGTTTATATGGGGCCAACGTCCTGACTTTC; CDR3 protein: CASSLYGANVLTF
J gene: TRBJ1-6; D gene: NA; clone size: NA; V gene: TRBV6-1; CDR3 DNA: TGTGCCAGCAGTGCGACAGTCAAAAGCCGTTTTAGAAATAATTCACCCCTCCACTTT; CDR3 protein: CASSATVKSRFRNNSPLHF
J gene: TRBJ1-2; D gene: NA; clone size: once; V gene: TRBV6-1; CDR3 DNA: TGTGCCAGCAGAGGGGGAGTGACTTCTAACTATGGCTACACCTTC; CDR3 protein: CASRGGVTSNYGYTF
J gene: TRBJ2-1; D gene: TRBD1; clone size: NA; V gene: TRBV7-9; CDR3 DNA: TGTGCCAGCAGCTTAACAACAGGGGGCAATGAGCAGTTCTTC; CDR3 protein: CASSLTTGGNEQFF
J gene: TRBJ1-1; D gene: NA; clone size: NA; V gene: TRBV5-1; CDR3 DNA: TGCGCCAGCAGCCCCGGATCTCAGGGTAATGAAGCTTTCTTT; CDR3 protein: CASSPGSQGNEAFF
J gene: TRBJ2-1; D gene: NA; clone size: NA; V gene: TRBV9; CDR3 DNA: TGTGCCAGCAGCGTAGGAGGTAACCAATACAATGAGCAGTTCTTC; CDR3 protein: CASSVGGNQYNEQFF
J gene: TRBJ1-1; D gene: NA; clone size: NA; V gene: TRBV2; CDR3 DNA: TGTGCCAGCAGTGAATCGGTTTCTCATAAAGCTTTCTTT; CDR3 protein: CASSESVSHKAFF
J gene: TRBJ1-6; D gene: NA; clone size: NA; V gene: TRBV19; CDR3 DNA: TGTGCCAGTACCGAGGCCCAGGGGCGTTCACCCCTCCACTTT; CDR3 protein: CASTEAQGRSPLHF
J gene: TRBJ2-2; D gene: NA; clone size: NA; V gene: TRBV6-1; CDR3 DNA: TGTGCCAGCAGTGTAGCGGTGGGGAACACCGGGGAGCTGTTTTTT; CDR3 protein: CASSVAVGNTGELFF
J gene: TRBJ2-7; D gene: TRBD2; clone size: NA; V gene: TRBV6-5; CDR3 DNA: TGTGCCAGCAGTCTGACTAGCGGGACGGCTCCCCAGTACTTC; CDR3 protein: CASSLTSGTAPQYF
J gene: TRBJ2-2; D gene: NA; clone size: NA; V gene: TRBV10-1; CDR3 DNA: TGCGCCAGCAGTATATCCTTGGTAGGGGAGCTGTTTTTT; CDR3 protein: CASSISLVGELFF
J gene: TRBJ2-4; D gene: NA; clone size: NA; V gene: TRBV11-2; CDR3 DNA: TGTGCCAGCAGCTCCCTCGCCAAAAACATTCAGTACTTC; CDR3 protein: CASSSLAKNIQYF
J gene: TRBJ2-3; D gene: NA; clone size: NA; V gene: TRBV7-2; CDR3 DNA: TGTGCCAGCAGCTTTCCCGTGGGCGGGGGCACAGATACGCAGTATTTT; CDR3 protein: CASSFPVGGGTDTQYF
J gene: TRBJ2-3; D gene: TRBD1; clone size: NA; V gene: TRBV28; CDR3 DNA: TGTGCCAGCAGCTTAGAAGTACAGGGGACCCCTTCTGATACGCAGTATTTT; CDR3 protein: CASSLEVQGTPSDTQYF
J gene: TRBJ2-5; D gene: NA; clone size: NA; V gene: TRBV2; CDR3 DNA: TGTGCCAGCAGTGAGGCGACAGCCCAAGAGACCCAGTACTTC; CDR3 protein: CASSEATAQETQYF
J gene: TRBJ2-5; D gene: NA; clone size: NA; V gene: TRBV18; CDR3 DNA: TGTGCCAGCTCACCACCGGCACAGCAAGAGACCCAGTACTTC; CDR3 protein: CASSPPAQQETQYF
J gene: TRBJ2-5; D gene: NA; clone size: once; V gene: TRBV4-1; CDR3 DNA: TGCGCCAGCAGCCAAGATCATGTAGGGACCGAGGAGACCCAGTACTTC; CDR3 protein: CASSQDHVGTEETQYF
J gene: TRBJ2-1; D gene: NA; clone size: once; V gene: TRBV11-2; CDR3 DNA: TGTGCCAGCAGCTTAGGTATACGAGAACCCTACAATGAGCAGTTCTTC; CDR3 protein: CASSLGIREPYNEQFF
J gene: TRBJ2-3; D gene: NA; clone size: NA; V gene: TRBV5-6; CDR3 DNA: TGTGCCAGCAGCTTGTCTGGGGGGCGAGATACGCAGTATTTT; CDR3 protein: CASSLSGGRDTQYF
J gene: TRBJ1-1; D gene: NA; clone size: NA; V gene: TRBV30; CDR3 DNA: TGTGCCTGGAGTCCTATCTCGGGGGCTGAAGCTTTCTTT; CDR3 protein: CAWSPISGAEAFF
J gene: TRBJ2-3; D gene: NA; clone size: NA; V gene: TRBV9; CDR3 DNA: TGTGCCAGCAGCGTAGCGAGCGTTCCAGGGACAGATACGCAGTATTTT; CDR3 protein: CASSVASVPGTDTQYF
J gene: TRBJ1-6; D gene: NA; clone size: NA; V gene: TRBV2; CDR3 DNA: TGTGCCAGCAGTGAGGGGTTTACTCGTTCACCCCTCCACTTT; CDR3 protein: CASSEGFTRSPLHF
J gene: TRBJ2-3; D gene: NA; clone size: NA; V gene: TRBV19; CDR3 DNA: TGTGCCACCGCACTAGGGTCCCTACAGTATACGCAGTATTTT; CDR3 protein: CATALGSLQYTQYF